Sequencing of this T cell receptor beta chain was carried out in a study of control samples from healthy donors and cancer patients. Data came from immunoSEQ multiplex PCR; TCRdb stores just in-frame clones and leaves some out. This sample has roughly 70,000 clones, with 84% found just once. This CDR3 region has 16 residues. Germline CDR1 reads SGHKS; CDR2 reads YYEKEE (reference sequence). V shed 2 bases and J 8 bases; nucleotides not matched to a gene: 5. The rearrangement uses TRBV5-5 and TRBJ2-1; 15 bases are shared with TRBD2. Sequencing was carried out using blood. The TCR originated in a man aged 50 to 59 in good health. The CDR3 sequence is CASSFGTSGRNYEQFF. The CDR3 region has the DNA TGTGCCAGCAGCTTTGGGACTAGCGGGAGGAACTATGAGCAGTTCTTC.